What follows describes a single TCR beta chain. Antigen: not known. Some clones are missing from TCRdb's copy, which holds only in-frame ones; the method was immunoSEQ multiplex PCR. The sample lists tens of thousands of clones, 60% to 75% occurring once. The data stem from a study of vaccination effects on CD4 cells after COVID-19. The overall study: Sample collection from a couple of convalescent patients occurred 16 days and one week before vaccination.

The study, taken as a whole, reports: New vaccine-induced clones were the main type among post-vaccine spike-reactive clones in convalescents. The study found marked clonal contraction of infection- and vaccine-induced clones late after vaccination.

Trimming took off 0 bases at V and 6 bases at J, with 9 bases between the two ends. The V gene's germline CDR1 is GTSNPN and CDR2 SVGIG (reference sequence). There are 13 residues in the CDR3. ViraFEST used viral peptide pools to expand antigen-specific CD4+ T cells before sequencing. Following culture for roughly 10 days, CD4+ T cells were isolated. Convalescent patients had PCR-confirmed SARS-CoV-2 infection between March and December 2020. With an HIV-1 Nef peptide pool, the negative control culture was set up. The sequence derives from a human donor who had a prior SARS-CoV-2 infection. This sample comprised CD4+ T cells from PBMCs cultured with HIV peptides, obtained before COVID-19 vaccination. Subset given: HIV-1 Nef peptide pool negative control/reference culture. The V gene is TRBV30, the J gene TRBJ1-5, with D uncertain. The CDR3 region is CAWSVSTSQPQHF. In nucleotides, the CDR3 is TGTGCCTGGAGTGTATCCACTAGTCAGCCCCAGCATTTT.